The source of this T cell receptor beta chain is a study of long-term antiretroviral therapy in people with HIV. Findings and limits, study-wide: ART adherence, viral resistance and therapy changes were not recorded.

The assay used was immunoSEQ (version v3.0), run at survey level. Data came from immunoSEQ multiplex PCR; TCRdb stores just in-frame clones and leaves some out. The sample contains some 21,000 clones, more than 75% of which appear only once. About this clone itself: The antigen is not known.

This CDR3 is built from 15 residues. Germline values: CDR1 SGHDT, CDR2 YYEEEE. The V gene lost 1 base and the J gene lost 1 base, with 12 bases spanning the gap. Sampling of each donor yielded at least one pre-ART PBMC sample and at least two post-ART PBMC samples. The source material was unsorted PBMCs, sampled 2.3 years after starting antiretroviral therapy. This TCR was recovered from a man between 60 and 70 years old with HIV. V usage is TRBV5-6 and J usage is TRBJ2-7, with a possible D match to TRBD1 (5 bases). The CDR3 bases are TGTGCCAGCAGCTTGAGTATTTACAGGTCCTACGAGCAGTACTTC. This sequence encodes CASSLSIYRSYEQYF.